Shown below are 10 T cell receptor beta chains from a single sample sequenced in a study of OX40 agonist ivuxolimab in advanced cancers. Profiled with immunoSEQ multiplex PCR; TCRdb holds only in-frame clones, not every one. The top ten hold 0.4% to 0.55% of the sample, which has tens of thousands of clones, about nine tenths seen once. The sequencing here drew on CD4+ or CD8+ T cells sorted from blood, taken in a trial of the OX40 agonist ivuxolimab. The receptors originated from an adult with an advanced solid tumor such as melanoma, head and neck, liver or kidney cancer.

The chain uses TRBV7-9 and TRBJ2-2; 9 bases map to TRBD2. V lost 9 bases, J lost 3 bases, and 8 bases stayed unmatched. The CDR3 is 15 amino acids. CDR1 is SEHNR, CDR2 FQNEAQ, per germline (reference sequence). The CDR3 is CARGSGSRDTGELFF. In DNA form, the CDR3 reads TGTGCCAGGGGTAGCGGGAGTCGAGACACCGGGGAGCTGTTTTTT.

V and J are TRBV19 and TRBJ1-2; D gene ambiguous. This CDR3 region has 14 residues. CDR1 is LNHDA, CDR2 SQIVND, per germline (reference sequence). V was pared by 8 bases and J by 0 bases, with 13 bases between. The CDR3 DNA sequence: TGTGCCAGTGGGAGGCAGGCGGCTAACTATGGCTACACCTTC. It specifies CASGRQAANYGYTF.

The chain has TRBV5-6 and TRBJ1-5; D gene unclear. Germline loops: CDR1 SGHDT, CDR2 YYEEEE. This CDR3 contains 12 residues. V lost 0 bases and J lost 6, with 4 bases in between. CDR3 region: CASSLGSQPQHF. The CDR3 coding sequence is TGTGCCAGCAGCTTGGGCTCTCAGCCCCAGCATTTT. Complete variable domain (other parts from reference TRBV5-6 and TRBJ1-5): DAGVTQSPTHLIKTRGQQVTLRCSPKSGHDTVSWYQQALGQGPQFIFQYYEEEERQRGNFPDRFSGHQFPNYSSELNVNALLLGDSALYLCASSLGSQPQHFGDGTRLSIL.

CDR3 sequence: CASSQGPSLEAFF. CDR3 DNA: TGTGCCAGCAGTCAAGGACCGTCCTTAGAAGCTTTCTTT. V and J are TRBV7-2 and TRBJ1-1, with D hard to call. The CDR3 is 13 amino acids. Germline V gives CDR1 SGHTA, CDR2 FQGNSA. Trimming shortened V by 6 bases and J by 8 bases, and 16 bases separated the two germline ends.

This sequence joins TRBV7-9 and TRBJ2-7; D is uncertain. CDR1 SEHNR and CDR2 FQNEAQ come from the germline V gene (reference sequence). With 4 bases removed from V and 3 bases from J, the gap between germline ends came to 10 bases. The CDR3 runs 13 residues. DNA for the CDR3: TGTGCCAGCAGCTCCGGAGACGTCTACGAGCAGTACTTC. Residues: CASSSGDVYEQYF.

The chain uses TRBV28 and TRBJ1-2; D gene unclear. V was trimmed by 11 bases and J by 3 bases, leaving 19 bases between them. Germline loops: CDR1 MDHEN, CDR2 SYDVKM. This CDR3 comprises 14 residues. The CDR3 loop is CASSTPTGDYGYTF. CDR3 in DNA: TGTGCCTCCTCCACTCCCACGGGAGACTATGGCTACACCTTC.

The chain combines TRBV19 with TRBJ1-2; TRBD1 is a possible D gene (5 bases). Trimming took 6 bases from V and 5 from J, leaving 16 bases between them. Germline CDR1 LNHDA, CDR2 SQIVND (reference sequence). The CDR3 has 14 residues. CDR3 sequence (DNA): TGTGCCAGTAGCCCCTCCTCGGGACGGTATGGCTACACCTTC. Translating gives CASSPSSGRYGYTF.

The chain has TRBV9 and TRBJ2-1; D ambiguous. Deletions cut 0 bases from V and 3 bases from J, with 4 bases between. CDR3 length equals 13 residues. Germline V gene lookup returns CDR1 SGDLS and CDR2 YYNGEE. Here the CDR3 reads CASSVADYNEQFF. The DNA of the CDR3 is TGTGCCAGCAGCGTAGCGGACTACAATGAGCAGTTCTTC.

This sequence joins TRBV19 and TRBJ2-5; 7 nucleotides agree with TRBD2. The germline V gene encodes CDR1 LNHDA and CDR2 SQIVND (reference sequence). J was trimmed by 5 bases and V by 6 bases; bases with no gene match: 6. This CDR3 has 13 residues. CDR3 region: CASRSQGGETQYF. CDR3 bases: TGTGCCAGTAGGTCGCAGGGAGGGGAGACCCAGTACTTC.

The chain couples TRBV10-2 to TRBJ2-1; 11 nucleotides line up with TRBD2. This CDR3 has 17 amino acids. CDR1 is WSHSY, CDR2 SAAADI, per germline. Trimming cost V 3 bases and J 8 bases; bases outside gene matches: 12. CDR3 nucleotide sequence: TGCGCCAGCAGTGAACGGCTAGCGGGAGGCCCCCGAGATGAGCAGTTCTTC. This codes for CASSERLAGGPRDEQFF.